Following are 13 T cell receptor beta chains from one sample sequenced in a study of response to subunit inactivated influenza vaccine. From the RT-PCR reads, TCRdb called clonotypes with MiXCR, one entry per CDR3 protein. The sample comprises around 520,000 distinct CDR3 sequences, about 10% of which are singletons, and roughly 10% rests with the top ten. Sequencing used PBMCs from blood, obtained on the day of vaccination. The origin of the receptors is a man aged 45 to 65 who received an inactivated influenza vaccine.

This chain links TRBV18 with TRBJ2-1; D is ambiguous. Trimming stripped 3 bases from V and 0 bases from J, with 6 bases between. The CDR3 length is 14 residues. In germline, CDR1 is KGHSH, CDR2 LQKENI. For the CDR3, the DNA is TGTGCCAGCTCACCCTATGACTCCTACAATGAGCAGTTCTTC. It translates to CASSPYDSYNEQFF.

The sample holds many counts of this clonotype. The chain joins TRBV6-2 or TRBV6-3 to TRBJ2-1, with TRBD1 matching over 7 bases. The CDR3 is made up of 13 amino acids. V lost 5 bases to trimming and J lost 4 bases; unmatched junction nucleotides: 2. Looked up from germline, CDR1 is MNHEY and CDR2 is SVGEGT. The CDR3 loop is CASSPQGYNEQFF. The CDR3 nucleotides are TGTGCCAGCAGTCCACAGGGGTACAATGAGCAGTTCTTC.

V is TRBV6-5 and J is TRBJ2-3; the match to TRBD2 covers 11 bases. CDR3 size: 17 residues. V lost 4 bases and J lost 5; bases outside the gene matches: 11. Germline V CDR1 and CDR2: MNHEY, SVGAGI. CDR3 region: CASSSRLAGKRGDTQYF. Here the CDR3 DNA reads TGTGCCAGCAGTTCAAGACTAGCGGGAAAGAGGGGAGATACGCAGTATTTT.

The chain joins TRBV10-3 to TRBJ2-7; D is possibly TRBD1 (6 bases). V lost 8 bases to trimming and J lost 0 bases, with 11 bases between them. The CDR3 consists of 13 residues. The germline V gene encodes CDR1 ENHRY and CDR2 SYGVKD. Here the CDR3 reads CAIQDRPSYEQYF. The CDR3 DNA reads TGTGCCATCCAGGACAGACCCTCCTACGAGCAGTACTTC.

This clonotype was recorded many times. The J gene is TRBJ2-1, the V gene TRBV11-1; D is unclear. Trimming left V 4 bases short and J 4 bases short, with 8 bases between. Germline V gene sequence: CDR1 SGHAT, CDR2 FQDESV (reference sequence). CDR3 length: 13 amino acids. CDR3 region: CASSSTDYNEQFF. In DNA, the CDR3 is TGTGCCAGCAGCTCTACTGATTACAATGAGCAGTTCTTC. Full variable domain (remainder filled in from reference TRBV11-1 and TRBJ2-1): EAEVAQSPRYKITEKSQAVAFWCDPISGHATLYWYRQILGQGPELLVQFQDESVVDDSQLPKDRFSAERLKGVDSTLKIQPAELGDSAMYLCASSSTDYNEQFFGPGTRLTVL.

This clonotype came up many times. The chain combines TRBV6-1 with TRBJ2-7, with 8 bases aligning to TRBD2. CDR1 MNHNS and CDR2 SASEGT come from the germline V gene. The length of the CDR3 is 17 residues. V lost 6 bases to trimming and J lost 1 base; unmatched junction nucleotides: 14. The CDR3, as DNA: TGTGCCAGCAGAGCGGGACTAGACTTTACTCAATCCTACGAGCAGTACTTC. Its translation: CASRAGLDFTQSYEQYF.

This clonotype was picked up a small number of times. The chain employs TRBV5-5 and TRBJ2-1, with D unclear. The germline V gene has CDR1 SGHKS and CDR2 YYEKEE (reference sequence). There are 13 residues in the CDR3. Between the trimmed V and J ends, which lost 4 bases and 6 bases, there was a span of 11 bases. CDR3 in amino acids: CASSRTFGNEQFF. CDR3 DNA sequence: TGTGCCAGCAGCCGGACGTTTGGCAATGAGCAGTTCTTC.

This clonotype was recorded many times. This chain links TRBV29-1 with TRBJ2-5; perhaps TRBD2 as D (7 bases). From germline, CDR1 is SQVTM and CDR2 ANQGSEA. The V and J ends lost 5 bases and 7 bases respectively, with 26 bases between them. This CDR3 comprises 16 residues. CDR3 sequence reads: CSVIKQGREGVGTQYF. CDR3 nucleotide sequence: TGCAGCGTTATCAAGCAGGGGAGGGAGGGAGTGGGGACCCAGTACTTC.

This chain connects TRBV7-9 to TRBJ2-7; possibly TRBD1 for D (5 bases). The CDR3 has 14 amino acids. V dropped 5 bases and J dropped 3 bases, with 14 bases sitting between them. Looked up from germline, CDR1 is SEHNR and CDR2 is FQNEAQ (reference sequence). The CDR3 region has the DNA TGTGCCAGCAGCGAACCAGGGTACAGCTACGAGCAGTACTTC. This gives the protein CASSEPGYSYEQYF.

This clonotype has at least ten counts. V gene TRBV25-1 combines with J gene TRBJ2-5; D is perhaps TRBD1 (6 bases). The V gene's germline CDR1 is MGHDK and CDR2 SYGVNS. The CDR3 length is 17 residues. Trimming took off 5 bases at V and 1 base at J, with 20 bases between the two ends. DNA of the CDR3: TGTGCCAGCAGTACCCAGAGAGGGACAAGCCCCCAAGAGACCCAGTACTTC. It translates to CASSTQRGTSPQETQYF. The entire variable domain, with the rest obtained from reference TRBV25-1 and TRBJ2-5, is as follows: EADIYQTPRYLVIGTGKKITLECSQTMGHDKMYWYQQDPGMELHLIHYSYGVNSTEKGDLSSESTVSRIRTEHFPLTLESARPSHTSQYLCASSTQRGTSPQETQYFGPGTRLLVL.

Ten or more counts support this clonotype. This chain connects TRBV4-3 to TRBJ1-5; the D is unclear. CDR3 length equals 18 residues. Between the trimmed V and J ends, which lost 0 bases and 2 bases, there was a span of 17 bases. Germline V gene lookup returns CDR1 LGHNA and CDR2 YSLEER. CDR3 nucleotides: TGCGCCAGCAGCCAAGAGTGGGAGGGAAAGAGAGGCAATCAGCCCCAGCATTTT. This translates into CASSQEWEGKRGNQPQHF.

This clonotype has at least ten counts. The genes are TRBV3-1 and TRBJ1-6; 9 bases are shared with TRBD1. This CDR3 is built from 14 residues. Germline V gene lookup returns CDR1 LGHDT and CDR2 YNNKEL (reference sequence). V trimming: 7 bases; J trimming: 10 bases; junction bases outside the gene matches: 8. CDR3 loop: CASTTTGGNSPLHF. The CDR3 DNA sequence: TGTGCCAGCACCACGACAGGGGGAAACTCACCCCTCCACTTT.

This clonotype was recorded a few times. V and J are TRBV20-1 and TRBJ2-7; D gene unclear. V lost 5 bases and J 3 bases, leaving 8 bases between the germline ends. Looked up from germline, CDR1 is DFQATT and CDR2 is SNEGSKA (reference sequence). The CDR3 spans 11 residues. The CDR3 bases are TGCAGTGCTCAGGACCTCTACGAGCAGTACTTC. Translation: CSAQDLYEQYF.